A selection of T cell receptor beta chains follows, all from one sample in a study of blood T cell repertoires in COVID-19. TCRdb keeps only in-frame clones here, not all; method: immunoSEQ multiplex PCR. The sample carries around 310,000 clones, around 89% recorded once. The sample consisted of PBMCs or T cells enriched from blood (not recorded which). These receptor sequences come from a woman aged 40 to 50 who had recovered from COVID-19. CDR3s include the opening cysteine and the closing phenylalanine or tryptophan. The order of the fields is J gene, V gene, CDR3 protein.

>TRBJ1-1|TRBV14
CASSRGTGGWTEAFF
>TRBJ2-5|TRBV9
CASSASSGGGQETQYF
>TRBJ2-2|TRBV27
CASSSPRGELFF
>TRBJ1-2|TRBV6-2/TRBV6-3
CASSNGQVRGYTF
>TRBJ1-2|TRBV5-1
CASSFDDRGYDGYTF
>TRBJ1-1|TRBV12-3/TRBV12-4
CASTQGNTEAFF
>TRBJ2-7|TRBV5-8
CASTLAFLSGGEQYF
>TRBJ2-6|TRBV4-3
CASSQGPNSGANVLTF
>TRBJ2-3|TRBV18
CASSPPGGPDTQYF
>TRBJ2-1|TRBV5-1
CASSLWDRGNEQFF
>TRBJ1-4|TRBV7-2
CASSLDRGREKLFF
>TRBJ2-7|TRBV9
CASSSLDRGEQYF
>TRBJ2-2|TRBV7-3
CASSSGLAYTGELFF
>TRBJ1-5|TRBV20-1
CSASGTGMNQPQHF
>TRBJ1-6|TRBV19
CASSIDLRTNPPLHF
>TRBJ2-3|TRBV18
CASSPLAGVGYF
>TRBJ1-6|TRBV7-9
CASSLAAGPNSPLHF
>TRBJ1-5|TRBV27
CASSLSTYRGDQPQHF
>TRBJ2-5|TRBV12-5
CASGAGGLSETQYF
>TRBJ1-1|TRBV5-1
CASSFLRQGSRTEAFF
>TRBJ1-1|TRBV18
CASSHTTGDAEAFF
>TRBJ1-1|TRBV11-3
CASSLGGLNTEAFF
>TRBJ1-6|TRBV3-1/TRBV3-2
CASSFWDYKNSPLHF
>TRBJ2-3|TRBV29-1
CSVEVLANTQYF
>TRBJ2-7|TRBV19
CASSMARGPYEQYF
>TRBJ1-1|TRBV10-3
CAISEIGEDTEAFF
>TRBJ1-6|TRBV30
CAWNRQGRNSPLHF
>TRBJ1-2|TRBV2
CASRRDRGQGYTF
>TRBJ2-2|TRBV18
CASSPTPNTGELFF
>TRBJ2-7|TRBV25-1
CASSPMTGPYEQYF
>TRBJ2-5|TRBV29-1
CSVSGGGWETQYF
>TRBJ2-7|TRBV6-6
CASTVTENHEQYF
>TRBJ2-1|TRBV18
CASSPSGGSSYNEQFF
>TRBJ1-1|TRBV2
CAEGEMTEAFF
>TRBJ2-1|TRBV7-2
CASSLGRTAYNEQFF
>TRBJ1-5|TRBV28
CASSFTGQGGDQPQHF
>TRBJ1-6|TRBV7-2
CAVLSSYNSPLHF
>TRBJ1-1|TRBV27
CASSPSGNTEAFF
>TRBJ1-1|TRBV7-2
CASSLDGDRTEAFF
>TRBJ1-3|TRBV25-1
CASRGTGGIFTIYF
>TRBJ2-7|TRBV24-1
CATSDSTGWRHEQYF
>TRBJ1-1|TRBV7-3
CASSSDTNTEAFF
>TRBJ2-3|TRBV27
CASSSAPGLDTQYF
>TRBJ1-4|TRBV29-1
CSVASGGIEKLFF
>TRBJ1-4|TRBV9
CASSKQQGANEKLFF
>TRBJ1-2|TRBV28
CASSQGARGYTF
>TRBJ1-3|TRBV28
CASSLLEGIGNTIYF
>TRBJ1-6|TRBV7-2
CASSLTGGGNSPLHF
>TRBJ2-1|TRBV29-1
CSVGQGYNEQFF
>TRBJ1-1|TRBV6-5
CASSLGGVNTEAFF
>TRBJ2-3|TRBV9
CASSERGTQYF
>TRBJ1-6|TRBV3-1/TRBV3-2
CASSQGGEDSPLHF
>TRBJ1-6|TRBV28
CASSLFGGRGPSNSPLHF